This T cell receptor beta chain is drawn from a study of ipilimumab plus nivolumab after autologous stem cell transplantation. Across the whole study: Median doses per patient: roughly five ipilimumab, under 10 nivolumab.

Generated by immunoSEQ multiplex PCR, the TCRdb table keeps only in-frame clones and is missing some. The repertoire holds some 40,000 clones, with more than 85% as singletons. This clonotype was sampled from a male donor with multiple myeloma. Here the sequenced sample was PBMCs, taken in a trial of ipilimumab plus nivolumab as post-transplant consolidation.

The CDR3 DNA sequence: TGTGCCAGCAGCCAAGGGAGGGGGGGTCCCTCCTACGAGCAGTACTTC. Protein: CASSQGRGGPSYEQYF. The rearrangement joins TRBV4-2 to TRBJ2-7; D is perhaps TRBD2 (7 bases). The CDR3 length is 16 residues. Trimming stripped 1 base from V and 0 bases from J, with 13 bases between. Germline V gives CDR1 LGHNA, CDR2 YNFKEQ.